This TCR beta chain was sequenced in a study of blood T cell repertoires in COVID-19. Germline V CDR1 and CDR2: MNHNY, SVGAGI (reference sequence). Trimming removed 4 bases from V and 0 bases from J; junction bases left unmatched: 2. This CDR3 region has 16 residues. The protocol was immunoSEQ multiplex PCR, while the TCRdb copy is restricted to in-frame clones and leaves out a portion. The table records about 270,000 clones, 82% of them present only once. The TCR originated in a woman in her late teens or twenties with acute or convalescent COVID-19. The V and J genes are TRBV6-6 and TRBJ2-6; 8 positions agree with TRBD1. Sequencing was performed on peripheral blood. CDR3 nucleotides: TGTGCCAGCAGTTTTACAGGGGGCTCTGGGGCCAACGTCCTGACTTTC. As protein: CASSFTGGSGANVLTF.